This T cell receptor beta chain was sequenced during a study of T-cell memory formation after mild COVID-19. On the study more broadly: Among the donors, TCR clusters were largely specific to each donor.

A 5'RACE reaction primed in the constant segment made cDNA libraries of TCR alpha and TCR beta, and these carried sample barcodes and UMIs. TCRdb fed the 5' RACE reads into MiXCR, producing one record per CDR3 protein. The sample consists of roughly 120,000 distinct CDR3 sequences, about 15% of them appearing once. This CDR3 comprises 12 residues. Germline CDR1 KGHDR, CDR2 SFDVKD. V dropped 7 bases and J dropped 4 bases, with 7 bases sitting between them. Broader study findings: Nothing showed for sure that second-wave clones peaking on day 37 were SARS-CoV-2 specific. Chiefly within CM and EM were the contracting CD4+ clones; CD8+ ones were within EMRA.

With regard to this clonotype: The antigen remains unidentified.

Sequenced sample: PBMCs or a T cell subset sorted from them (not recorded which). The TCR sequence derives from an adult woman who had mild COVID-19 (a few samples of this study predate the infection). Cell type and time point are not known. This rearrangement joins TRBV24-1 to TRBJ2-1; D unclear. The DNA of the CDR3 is TGTGCCACCAGAGACGGGTACAATGAGCAGTTCTTC. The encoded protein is CATRDGYNEQFF.